Each of the 10 T cell receptor beta chains below was sequenced from the same sample in a study of early T cells in non-severe SARS-CoV-2 infection. TCRdb re-analysed the 5' RACE reads in MiXCR, keeping a single row per CDR3 protein. Of approximately 99,000 distinct CDR3 sequences listed, 12% are singletons. The sequenced sample consisted of whole blood. These TCRs come from an adult who was a healthcare worker with PCR-confirmed SARS-CoV-2 infection or an uninfected control (not recorded which).

V is TRBV7-9 and J is TRBJ2-7, with D maybe TRBD2 (5 bases). There are 14 residues in the CDR3. The germline V and J ends were trimmed by 1 base and 0 bases, with 7 bases remaining between them. Germline-derived CDR1 and CDR2 are SEHNR and FQNEAQ (reference sequence). The CDR3 DNA follows: TGTGCCAGCAGCTTAGTCGGGGACTCCTACGAGCAGTACTTC. This codes for CASSLVGDSYEQYF.

The chain couples TRBV6-4 to TRBJ2-1; D is ambiguous. Trimming left V 5 bases short and J 3 bases short, with 14 bases between. CDR1 is MRHNA and CDR2 is SNTAGT in the germline V gene. The CDR3 is made up of 15 amino acids. DNA for the CDR3: TGTGCCAGCAGTCACAGAGATTTTTTCTACAATGAGCAGTTCTTC. It yields the protein CASSHRDFFYNEQFF.

In this sample, this clonotype turned up many times. This chain uses TRBV7-9 with TRBJ2-2; possible D gene TRBD1, 6 bases. From germline, CDR1 is SEHNR and CDR2 FQNEAQ (reference sequence). There are 16 residues in the CDR3. Trimming left V 1 base short and J 4 bases short, with 13 bases between. The CDR3 region has the DNA TGTGCCAGCAGCTTAGTATCCGCCAGGGGCACCGGGGAGCTGTTTTTT. Encoded protein: CASSLVSARGTGELFF.

The rearrangement joins TRBV20-1 to TRBJ2-5; D is possibly TRBD1 (5 bases). The length of the CDR3 is 11 residues. CDR1 and CDR2 (germline): DFQATT, SNEGSKA (reference sequence). V shed 7 bases and J shed 4 bases, with 10 bases lying between them. The DNA for the CDR3 is TGCAGTGGCAGGGTCGGAGAGACCCAGTACTTC. It is translated as CSGRVGETQYF.

This clonotype was detected many times. The V gene is TRBV2, the J gene TRBJ2-1, with 7 bases lining up with TRBD2. V shed 3 bases and J 0 bases; nucleotides not matched to a gene: 5. CDR1 SNHLY and CDR2 FYNNEI come from the germline V gene. There are 16 residues in the CDR3. The DNA of the CDR3 is TGTGCCAGCAGTGATGCTAGCGGATACTCCTACAATGAGCAGTTCTTC. Translating it yields CASSDASGYSYNEQFF.

This chain connects TRBV10-3 to TRBJ1-6; D is unclear. Germline V gene sequence: CDR1 ENHRY, CDR2 SYGVKD. The ends were cut back, 8 bases at V and 0 bases at J, with 8 bases in the middle. This CDR3 spans 14 amino acids. CDR3 nucleotide sequence: TGTGCCATCGGCTCCAGCTCCTATAATTCACCCCTCCACTTT. This gives the protein CAIGSSSYNSPLHF.

The chain is built from TRBV11-3 and TRBJ2-2, with 16 bases that match TRBD2. With 3 bases clipped from V and 5 bases from J, the junction kept 18 bases outside the gene matches. Germline-derived CDR1 and CDR2 are SGHNT and YENEEA. The CDR3 is 22 amino acids. Here the CDR3 DNA reads TGTGCCAGCAGCTTCTCGCTTGGGACTAGCGGGAGGGTTCTTTTCGGGACCGGGGAGCTGTTTTTT. It translates to CASSFSLGTSGRVLFGTGELFF.

V usage is TRBV30 and J usage is TRBJ1-1; D gene ambiguous. Trimming stripped 0 bases from V and 4 bases from J, with 12 bases between. The germline CDR1 and CDR2 sequences are GTSNPN and SVGIG (reference sequence). The CDR3 contains 14 residues. DNA for the CDR3: TGTGCCTGGAGTGTTCGAGGGCCCGGCACTGAAGCTTTCTTT. Protein: CAWSVRGPGTEAFF.

This clonotype was recorded at least ten times. This rearrangement joins TRBV7-9 to TRBJ2-3; D remains ambiguous. V gave up 2 bases and J gave up 4 bases, with 7 bases separating them. The CDR3 totals 13 residues. Germline V CDR1 and CDR2: SEHNR, FQNEAQ (reference sequence). The DNA of the CDR3 is TGTGCCAGCAGCTTAAACTTCCCAGATACGCAGTATTTT. This sequence encodes CASSLNFPDTQYF. The full variable domain, rest sourced from reference TRBV7-9 and TRBJ2-3, is DTGVSQNPRHKITKRGQNVTFRCDPISEHNRLYWYRQTLGQGPEFLTYFQNEAQLEKSRLLSDRFSAERPKGSFSTLEIQRTEQGDSAMYLCASSLNFPDTQYFGPGTRLTVL.

The chain recombines TRBV19 with TRBJ2-6, with D unclear. V was pared by 1 base and J by 0 bases, with 10 bases between. Germline CDR1 and CDR2: LNHDA and SQIVND (reference sequence). This CDR3 spans 17 amino acids. The CDR3 sequence: CASSIVRVNSGANVLTF. The CDR3, as DNA: TGTGCCAGTAGTATAGTTCGAGTTAACTCTGGGGCCAACGTCCTGACTTTC.